Described below is a single TCR beta chain sequence and its context. The antigen remains unidentified. This sample is part of a study of cytomegalovirus exposure and HLA in healthy donors. Background on the study: For the approximately 360 genotyped donors, more than 80% fell within the Caucasian-associated ancestry cluster.

With V trimmed by 5 bases and J by 5 bases, 10 bases remained unmatched. CDR1 and CDR2 (germline): SGHAT, FQNNGV. This CDR3 region has 15 residues. Findings and limits, study-wide: Most TCR sequences proved rare, with some public TCRs found in many donors. Later, an analysis found that common viral pathogens appeared to be linked with several of the most significant clusters.

Both 60 Vbeta primers and 13 Jbeta primers went into the PCR. Sequenced by immunoSEQ multiplex PCR; TCRdb stores in-frame clones only, minus some. The sample lists fewer than 200,000 clones, roughly 85% occurring once. The sample was PBMCs. The sequence derives from a middle-aged man in good health and CMV-seronegative. The V gene is TRBV11-2, the J gene TRBJ2-7; 9 positions agree with TRBD1. In nucleotides, the CDR3 is TGTGCCAGCAGCCTTTACCGGGACAGGGACGACGAGCAGTACTTC. Its translation: CASSLYRDRDDEQYF.